Listed below are T cell receptor beta chains from one sample, sequenced in a study of T cells after posttransplantation cyclophosphamide. The protocol was immunoSEQ multiplex PCR, while the TCRdb copy is restricted to in-frame clones and leaves out a portion. There are some 50,000 clones in the sample, none observed a single time. The specimen sequenced was PBMCs. Receptors originate from a man between 40 and 49 years old in good health, CMV-negative, and a related stem cell transplant donor. The CDR3 runs from the conserved cysteine through the conserved F or W. D genes are given only for firm matches. Size tells how often a clone was seen (once, few, many) or the class of an expanded clone, and some rows leave it out.

d_gene | j_gene | len | abundance | v_gene | CDR3nt | CDR3aa
NA | TRBJ1-3 | 16 | many | TRBV7-2 | TGTGCCAGCAGCTTCTCGGTCAGGAAGGCTGGAAACACCATATATTTT | CASSFSVRKAGNTIYF
NA | TRBJ2-7 | 15 | many | TRBV7-3 | TGTGCCAGCAGCTTATTCGGGGATTTTCCCGTCGAGCAGTACTTC | CASSLFGDFPVEQYF
TRBD1 | TRBJ2-3 | 15 | many | TRBV4-1 | TGCGCCAGCAGCCCGGACAGGGGCGGCACAGATACGCAGTATTTT | CASSPDRGGTDTQYF
NA | TRBJ1-5 | 15 | many | TRBV28 | TGTGCCAGCAGTCCCGGTCAGGGTGGTGTTCAGCCCCAGCATTTT | CASSPGQGGVQPQHF
NA | TRBJ2-1 | 17 | many | TRBV4-1 | TGCGCCAGCAGCCGGCAAGAAGGAGGACTTACTTACAATGAGCAGTTCTTC | CASSRQEGGLTYNEQFF
TRBD2 | TRBJ2-5 | 16 | many | TRBV19 | TGTGCCAGTAGTTCGACTAGCGAGGCATGGTTCGAGACCCAGTACTTC | CASSSTSEAWFETQYF
TRBD2 | TRBJ2-1 | 15 | many | TRBV2 | TGTGCCAGCAGGGTAGCGGGAGGGCCCTACAATGAGCAGTTCTTC | CASRVAGGPYNEQFF
TRBD2 | TRBJ2-2 | 16 | many | TRBV5-1 | TGCGCCAGCAGCTTTAGGCCCGGGACTAGCCCCGGGGAGCTGTTTTTT | CASSFRPGTSPGELFF
NA | TRBJ2-4 | 18 | many | TRBV28 | TGTGCCAGCAGTTTAAATCTTTCCCGCGTAAGAGCCAAAAACATTCAGTACTTC | CASSLNLSRVRAKNIQYF
NA | TRBJ2-5 | 14 | many | TRBV11-2 | TGTGCCAGCAGCTTCGGGAGTAGGGAAGAGACCCAGTACTTC | CASSFGSREETQYF
TRBD2 | TRBJ2-2 | 18 | many | TRBV7-3 | TGTGCCAGCAGCTTCGGACTAGCGGGAACCCTGACCTCCGGGGAGCTGTTTTTT | CASSFGLAGTLTSGELFF
NA | TRBJ2-1 | 14 | many | TRBV4-3 | TGCGCCAGCAGCCATGATCGGGACTACAATGAGCAGTTCTTC | CASSHDRDYNEQFF
NA | TRBJ1-3 | 15 | many | TRBV19 | TGTGCCAGTGTTGCCGGGGTCAGCTCTGGAAACACCATATATTTT | CASVAGVSSGNTIYF
NA | TRBJ2-2 | 10 | many | TRBV19 | TGTGCCAGTAGCTCCGGGGAGCTGTTTTTT | CASSSGELFF
NA | TRBJ1-1 | 14 | many | TRBV19 | TGTGCCAGTAGTATAAACCTAGCAGGTACTGAAGCTTTCTTT | CASSINLAGTEAFF
NA | TRBJ2-7 | 12 | many | TRBV19 | TGTGCCAGTGGGGAGGCAGACTACGAGCAGTACTTC | CASGEADYEQYF
TRBD1 | TRBJ2-7 | 13 | many | TRBV7-9 | TGTGCCAGCAGCCGGGACAGCCTATACGAGCAGTACTTC | CASSRDSLYEQYF
TRBD1 | TRBJ2-7 | 14 | many | TRBV28 | TGTGCCAGCAGCCGACAGGGATACTCCTACGAGCAGTACTTC | CASSRQGYSYEQYF
NA | TRBJ1-5 | 15 | many | TRBV28 | TGTGCCAGCAGTTTTTCCAGGGAGGGGAATCAGCCCCAGCATTTT | CASSFSREGNQPQHF
TRBD1 | TRBJ2-5 | 14 | many | TRBV7-2 | TGTGCCAGCAGCCTAGACAGGGGGAGAGAGACCCAGTACTTC | CASSLDRGRETQYF
NA | TRBJ2-3 | 14 | many | TRBV10-3 | TGTGCCATCAGTAAGAGTAGTAGCACAGATACGCAGTATTTT | CAISKSSSTDTQYF
NA | TRBJ2-4 | 15 | many | TRBV6-5 | TGTGCCAGCAGCCAACTCCCCGGGGGTGCGGACATTCAGTACTTC | CASSQLPGGADIQYF
NA | TRBJ2-7 | 15 | many | TRBV5-5 | TGTGCCAGCAGACTGGGAGGACAAGTGGGTTACGAGCAGTACTTC | CASRLGGQVGYEQYF
TRBD1 | TRBJ2-7 | 15 | many | TRBV6-1 | TGTGCCAGCAGTTCATTAGACAGGGGGTCCTACGAGCAGTACTTC | CASSSLDRGSYEQYF
NA | TRBJ1-5 | 19 | many | TRBV5-4 | TGTGCCAGCAGCTTGTTGTTGGGACCAGGGGAACCTAGCAATCAGCCCCAGCATTTT | CASSLLLGPGEPSNQPQHF
NA | TRBJ2-7 | 13 | many | TRBV6-6 | TGTGCCAGCTCTGGGACTCATCCCTACGAGCAGTACTTC | CASSGTHPYEQYF
TRBD2 | TRBJ2-5 | 15 | few | TRBV5-1 | TGCGCCAGCAGCTTCAGGGGGACTAGCGTCCAGACCCAGTACTTC | CASSFRGTSVQTQYF
NA | TRBJ1-1 | 15 | many | TRBV19 | TGTGCCAGTAGTATAGGAACGGCTGGAGGCACTGAAGCTTTCTTT | CASSIGTAGGTEAFF
TRBD2 | TRBJ2-3 | 16 | many | TRBV5-5 | TGTGCCAGCAGCTTCACTAGCGGGAGAGGCACAGATACGCAGTATTTT | CASSFTSGRGTDTQYF
NA | TRBJ2-3 | 15 | many | TRBV7-2 | TGTGCCAGCAGCTTAGGTACAGGTAGCACAGATACGCAGTATTTT | CASSLGTGSTDTQYF
NA | TRBJ1-1 | 20 | many | TRBV2 | TGTGCCAGCAGTGTTTCGGTGTGGGGAGCAGCCGGTCGGAATTGGCCTGAAGCTTTCTTT | CASSVSVWGAAGRNWPEAFF
TRBD1 | TRBJ2-1 | 17 | many | TRBV19 | TGTGCCAGTAGTATAGTGGCGACAGGGAGCTCCTACAATGAGCAGTTCTTC | CASSIVATGSSYNEQFF
NA | TRBJ1-5 | 13 | many | TRBV4-3 | TGCGCCAGCAGCCAAGGACACAATCAGCCCCAGCATTTT | CASSQGHNQPQHF
TRBD1 | TRBJ1-1 | 15 | many | TRBV27 | TGTGCCAGCAGTTTAGGACAGGGGATGAACACTGAAGCTTTCTTT | CASSLGQGMNTEAFF
NA | TRBJ1-2 | 14 | many | TRBV7-9 | TGTGCCAGCAGCTTAGTGGCGGCCAGCTATGGCTACACCTTC | CASSLVAASYGYTF
NA | TRBJ1-2 | 15 | many | TRBV19 | TGTGCCAGTAGTCAGCCGGGGCAGGGGAAGGACGGCTACACCTTC | CASSQPGQGKDGYTF
TRBD2 | TRBJ2-3 | 18 | many | TRBV4-1 | TGCGCCAGCAGCCAGCAGAGGAGGGCTAGCGGGAGGACAGATACGCAGTATTTT | CASSQQRRASGRTDTQYF
NA | TRBJ1-5 | 15 | many | TRBV28 | TGTGCCAGCAGTTTATGGGCAGGGCGCAATCAGCCCCAGCATTTT | CASSLWAGRNQPQHF
NA | TRBJ2-7 | 14 | many | TRBV4-1 | TGCGCCAGCAGCCCCCCCGCCGAGGTGTACGAGCAGTACTTC | CASSPPAEVYEQYF
TRBD2 | TRBJ2-1 | 16 | many | TRBV7-2 | TGTGCCAGCAGCTTAGGCGGGAGACAGTCCTACAATGAGCAGTTCTTC | CASSLGGRQSYNEQFF
TRBD2 | TRBJ2-1 | 17 | many | TRBV18 | TGTGCCAGCTCACCACGTGCCGAGCGGGAGATGGACAATGAGCAGTTCTTC | CASSPRAEREMDNEQFF
NA | TRBJ1-5 | 13 | many | TRBV30 | TGTGCCTGGGGAACAGGGATCAATCAGCCCCAGCATTTT | CAWGTGINQPQHF
NA | TRBJ2-7 | 15 | few | TRBV5-1 | TGCGCCAGCAGCTTGCCCGGCCGGAGCTCCTACGAGCAGTACTTC | CASSLPGRSSYEQYF
TRBD2 | TRBJ2-7 | 17 | many | TRBV7-9 | TGTGCCAGCAGCCCCGGTGGTCTAGCGGGAATCTCCTACGAGCAGTACTTC | CASSPGGLAGISYEQYF
NA | TRBJ2-1 | 15 | many | TRBV5-1 | TGCGCCAGCAGCTCCCGGGGTTTCTCCTACAATGAGCAGTTCTTC | CASSSRGFSYNEQFF
TRBD1 | TRBJ1-1 | 19 | many | TRBV11-3 | TGTGCCAGCAGCTTAGAACTCAGGGGGCCAGGGGACAAGAACACTGAAGCTTTCTTT | CASSLELRGPGDKNTEAFF
NA | TRBJ2-7 | 14 | NA | TRBV28 | TGTGCCAGCAGTTTGGGGGGACTGAGCTACGAGCAGTACTTC | CASSLGGLSYEQYF
TRBD1 | TRBJ1-1 | 14 | many | TRBV27 | TGTGCCAGCAGTCCGACAGGGGTGAACACTGAAGCTTTCTTT | CASSPTGVNTEAFF
TRBD1 | TRBJ1-2 | 11 | many | TRBV29-1 | TGCAGCGCGGACAGGGTGCAGGGCTACACCTTC | CSADRVQGYTF
TRBD1 | TRBJ2-1 | 14 | few | TRBV29-1 | TGCAGCGGACCGGGACAGGGCACTGACAATGAGCGGTTCTTC | CSGPGQGTDNERFF
TRBD2 | TRBJ2-1 | 17 | many | TRBV11-2 | TGTGCCAGCAGCCCCATTAAGGGCGGGAGGGCCTACAATGAGCAGTTCTTC | CASSPIKGGRAYNEQFF
NA | TRBJ2-5 | 15 | many | TRBV27 | TGTGCCAGCAGTTCTGGGACAACTGCCAAAGAGACCCAGTACTTC | CASSSGTTAKETQYF
NA | TRBJ2-2 | 14 | many | TRBV5-4 | TGTGCCAGCAGCCTGGACTTGAACACCGGGGAGCTGTTTTTT | CASSLDLNTGELFF
TRBD2 | TRBJ2-3 | 14 | many | TRBV6-6 | TGTGCCAGCGCGTGGCGGGAGGGTCTCCATACGCAGTATTTT | CASAWREGLHTQYF
NA | TRBJ1-1 | 15 | many | TRBV7-9 | TGTGCCAGCAGCCCGTTTCCCGGGACAAACACTGAAGCTTTCTTT | CASSPFPGTNTEAFF
NA | TRBJ2-7 | 13 | many | TRBV5-1 | TGCGCCAGCAGCTTGGCCGGGAATTACGAGCAGTACTTC | CASSLAGNYEQYF
TRBD2 | TRBJ2-7 | 14 | many | TRBV29-1 | TGCAGCGTTGTAGTCCTAGCGGGAATATACGAGCAGTACTTC | CSVVVLAGIYEQYF
TRBD1 | TRBJ2-7 | 12 | many | TRBV27 | TGTGCCAGCAGTAACAGGGGATACGAGCAGTACTTC | CASSNRGYEQYF
TRBD1 | TRBJ2-5 | 16 | many | TRBV15 | TGTGCCACCAGCATTTTGCTACAGGGGGCAGTGGAGACCCAGTACTTC | CATSILLQGAVETQYF